Below are 29 T cell receptor beta chains sequenced from a single sample in a study of cytomegalovirus exposure and HLA in healthy donors. Repertoires were generated with immunoSEQ multiplex PCR, while TCRdb's copy carries only in-frame clones and drops some. The sample lists roughly 200,000 clones; roughly 81% were seen once. Sample: PBMCs. These receptors originate from a woman aged 25 to 39 in good health and CMV-seronegative.

The CDR3 DNA reads as TGTGCCAGCACCCTCATCGCCGGGACAGGGGCCTACAATGAGCAGTTCTTC. Encoded protein: CASTLIAGTGAYNEQFF. The chain has TRBV28 and TRBJ2-1; TRBD1 matches 10 bases. Germline CDR1 reads MDHEN; CDR2 reads SYDVKM. V shed 7 bases and J 2 bases; nucleotides not matched to a gene: 11. This CDR3 spans 17 amino acids.

The chain uses TRBV14 and TRBJ2-1, with TRBD2 matching over 7 bases. The junction had 6 bases not matched to a gene; V was cut back by 0 bases and J by 4 bases. In germline, CDR1 is SGHDN, CDR2 FVKESK. The CDR3 sequence is 16 residues long. The CDR3 nucleotides are TGTGCCAGCAGCCAAGATCTTACTAGCGTATACAATGAGCAGTTCTTC. It translates to CASSQDLTSVYNEQFF.

This rearrangement joins TRBV9 to TRBJ2-2; 9 bases match TRBD1. This CDR3 is built from 15 residues. Trimming took 0 bases from V and 6 from J; bases not matched to a gene: 3. Per germline, CDR1 SGDLS and CDR2 YYNGEE. The CDR3 nucleotides read TGTGCCAGCAGCGTAGTACGACAGGGGGCCGGGGAGCTGTTTTTT. It translates to CASSVVRQGAGELFF.

V and J are TRBV4-1 and TRBJ1-2, with a possible D match to TRBD1 (5 bases). This CDR3 spans 14 amino acids. CDR1 and CDR2 from the germline V gene are MGHRA and YSYEKL. V was cut by 0 bases and J by 7 bases, with 12 bases left in between. This CDR3 is CASSQDRAGPGYTF. The CDR3 bases are TGCGCCAGCAGCCAAGATAGGGCAGGGCCTGGCTACACCTTC.

This chain links TRBV6-1 with TRBJ1-5, with TRBD1 as a possible D gene (5 bases). Looked up from germline, CDR1 is MNHNS and CDR2 is SASEGT. CDR3 size: 15 residues. V was clipped by 3 bases and J by 2 bases, with 11 bases between them. The CDR3 here is CASSDNGGGNQPQHF. In DNA, the CDR3 is TGTGCCAGCAGTGATAATGGAGGGGGCAATCAGCCCCAGCATTTT.

CDR3 region: CASSYPPARGDSGTQYF. CDR3 nucleotide sequence: TGTGCCAGCAGTTACCCGCCCGCCAGGGGGGATTCCGGGACCCAGTACTTC. The V and J genes are TRBV6-8 and TRBJ2-5; a weak D match, TRBD1 (7 bases). There are 17 residues in the CDR3. Germline assignment: CDR1 MNHGY and CDR2 SAAAGT. The V end lost 2 bases, the J end lost 7 bases, and 23 bases lay between the germline ends.

The V and J genes are TRBV5-1 and TRBJ2-3, with a tentative D call TRBD1 (6 bases). This CDR3 has 14 residues. Between the trimmed V and J ends, which lost 4 bases and 6 bases, there was a span of 15 bases. The germline gives CDR1 SGHRS, CDR2 YFSETQ. In nucleotides, the CDR3 is TGCGCCAGCAGCGGTGGACAGCGGAGTGATACGCAGTATTTT. Protein: CASSGGQRSDTQYF. Based on the CDR3 plus reference TRBV5-1 and TRBJ2-3, the full variable domain is KAGVTQTPRYLIKTRGQQVTLSCSPISGHRSVSWYQQTPGQGLQFLFEYFSETQRNKGNFPGRFSGRQFSNSRSEMNVSTLELGDSALYLCASSGGQRSDTQYFGPGTRLTVL.

This chain joins TRBV5-1 and TRBJ2-5, with 7 bases aligning to TRBD2. J was trimmed by 6 bases and V by 7 bases; bases with no gene match: 6. Germline V CDR1 and CDR2: SGHRS, YFSETQ. The length of the CDR3 is 12 residues. The CDR3 protein is CASSEGGKTQYF. Written as DNA, the CDR3 is TGCGCCAGCTCGGAGGGAGGGAAGACCCAGTACTTC.

The gene calls are TRBV30 and TRBJ2-1; no clear D gene. Looked up from germline, CDR1 is GTSNPN and CDR2 is SVGIG (reference sequence). V was trimmed by 1 base and J by 5 bases, leaving 12 bases between them. This CDR3 comprises 14 residues. In DNA form, the CDR3 reads TGTGCCTGGAGTGATCTCCTACTGCACAATGAGCAGTTCTTC. It specifies CAWSDLLLHNEQFF. The whole variable domain, filled in from reference TRBV30 and TRBJ2-1, reads SQTIHQWPATLVQPVGSPLSLECTVEGTSNPNLYWYRQAAGRGLQLLFYSVGIGQISSEVPQNLSASRPQDRQFILSSKKLLLSDSGFYLCAWSDLLLHNEQFFGPGTRLTVL.

This clone came up once. The V call is TRBV4-1, the J call TRBJ2-1, with TRBD1 identical over 10 bases. The length of the CDR3 is 16 residues. Germline V gene data show CDR1 as MGHRA and CDR2 as YSYEKL. Trimming removed 3 bases from V and 6 bases from J; junction bases left unmatched: 8. CDR3 in amino acids: CASSQTDRGFLNEQFF. CDR3 bases: TGCGCCAGCAGCCAGACGGACAGGGGGTTCCTCAATGAGCAGTTCTTC.

This clone was detected only once. The V and J genes are TRBV19 and TRBJ2-2, with 7 positions matching TRBD1. This CDR3 contains 13 residues. The germline gives CDR1 LNHDA, CDR2 SQIVND (reference sequence). The ends lost 8 bases at V and 1 base at J; junction bases unmatched: 1. Here the CDR3 reads CASGTVNTGELFF. CDR3 DNA sequence: TGTGCCAGTGGGACAGTGAACACCGGGGAGCTGTTTTTT.

This rearrangement joins TRBV2 to TRBJ1-4; TRBD1 matches at 10 bases. Per the germline V gene, CDR1 is SNHLY and CDR2 is FYNNEI. V gave up 7 bases and J gave up 5 bases; unmatched junction bases: 4. CDR3 length equals 14 residues. The DNA for the CDR3 is TGTGCCAGCATCTGGGACAGGGGAAATGAAAAACTGTTTTTT. This translates into CASIWDRGNEKLFF. The full variable domain, in which reference TRBV2 and TRBJ1-4 provide the parts outside the CDR3, is EPEVTQTPSHQVTQMGQEVILRCVPISNHLYFYWYRQILGQKVEFLVSFYNNEISEKSEIFDDQFSVERPDGSNFTLKIRSTKLEDSAMYFCASIWDRGNEKLFFGSGTQLSVL.

Here the CDR3 DNA reads TGTGCCAGCAGCTTGGGGACAGTTCAAGAGACCCAGTACTTC. Residues: CASSLGTVQETQYF. J is TRBJ2-5 and V is TRBV5-4; D might be TRBD1 (6 bases). Germline V gene sequence: CDR1 SGHNT, CDR2 YYREEE (reference sequence). The CDR3 runs to 14 residues. V was trimmed by 0 bases and J by 2 bases, leaving 8 bases between them.

This clone was observed once. This chain connects TRBV5-1 to TRBJ2-7, with TRBD2 matching 9 bases. V shed 4 bases, J shed 6 bases, and the junction held 8 bases outside the gene matches. The CDR3 has 14 residues. The germline gives CDR1 SGHRS, CDR2 YFSETQ. The CDR3, as DNA: TGCGCCAGCAGCGGGGGGACTAGCCCCATCGAGCAGTACTTC. Translating gives CASSGGTSPIEQYF.

The rearrangement joins TRBV6-5 to TRBJ1-1, with 7 bases matching TRBD1. The germline CDR1 and CDR2 sequences are MNHEY and SVGAGI. CDR3 length: 14 amino acids. After removal of 11 bases from V and 0 bases from J, the junction contained 9 bases not matched to a gene. CDR3 loop: CAGEFGQVNTEAFF. CDR3 nucleotide sequence: TGTGCCGGCGAGTTCGGACAGGTGAACACTGAAGCTTTCTTT.

In this sample, this clone turned up a few times. V usage is TRBV12-5 and J usage is TRBJ2-1; 7 bases map to TRBD1. V lost 6 bases and J lost 0; bases outside the gene matches: 5. This CDR3 is 15 amino acids long. Looked up from germline, CDR1 is LGHNT and CDR2 is FRNRAP. The CDR3 loop reads CASGKGTASYNEQFF. The DNA of the CDR3 is TGTGCTAGTGGCAAGGGGACAGCCTCCTACAATGAGCAGTTCTTC.

This clone was observed a handful of times. Different DNA sequences within this sample yield the same CDR3. V and J are TRBV5-1 and TRBJ1-2; D remains unclear. The ends were cut back, 0 bases at V and 8 bases at J, with 8 bases in the middle. This CDR3 has 12 amino acids. Germline V CDR1 and CDR2: SGHRS, YFSETQ. The CDR3 coding sequence is TGCGCCAGCAGCTTGGATCAGGTCGGCTACACCTTC. It yields the protein CASSLDQVGYTF.

This chain uses TRBV6-4 with TRBJ2-3, with D perhaps matching TRBD2 (7 bases). The CDR3 runs to 14 residues. Germline V gene lookup returns CDR1 MRHNA and CDR2 SNTAGT. Trimming removed 6 bases at V and 0 bases at J, with 10 bases between. CDR3 sequence reads: CASRAGASTDTQYF. The CDR3 DNA reads TGTGCCAGCAGGGCGGGGGCCAGCACAGATACGCAGTATTTT.

This clone came up a few times. CDR3 in amino acids: CASSMDSAVPASYTF. CDR3 DNA sequence: TGTGCCAGTAGTATGGACTCCGCAGTTCCGGCGAGCTACACCTTC. V gene TRBV19 combines with J gene TRBJ1-2; D is unclear. The CDR3 is 15 residues long. V was trimmed by 3 bases and J by 9 bases, leaving 20 bases between them. Germline V gene sequence: CDR1 LNHDA, CDR2 SQIVND (reference sequence).

This clone was observed at least ten times. This chain joins TRBV2 and TRBJ2-3, with TRBD2 matching 13 bases. This CDR3 comprises 15 residues. The trim removed 7 bases at V and 5 bases at J, leaving 6 bases unmatched. Per the germline V gene, CDR1 is SNHLY and CDR2 is FYNNEI. DNA of the CDR3: TGTGCCAGCACTGGACTAGCGGGAGTCGAAGATACGCAGTATTTT. It codes for CASTGLAGVEDTQYF.

This chain uses TRBV30 with TRBJ2-5; the D gene is possibly TRBD2 (5 bases). The V and J ends lost 1 base and 7 bases respectively, with 16 bases between them. The CDR3 totals 14 residues. Per the germline V gene, CDR1 is GTSNPN and CDR2 is SVGIG (reference sequence). Here the CDR3 DNA reads TGTGCCTGGAGTGGAGACCTTTATCGGGGGACCCAGTACTTC. Translation: CAWSGDLYRGTQYF.

This sequence joins TRBV19 and TRBJ2-7; TRBD2 aligns across 11 bases. Germline CDR1 reads LNHDA; CDR2 reads SQIVND (reference sequence). The CDR3 totals 16 residues. Unmatched junction bases numbered 7, after V lost 1 base and J lost 5 bases. The CDR3 DNA reads as TGTGCCAGTAGTATAGTCGCACTAGCGGGAGTCAACGAGCAGTACTTC. It encodes CASSIVALAGVNEQYF.

The rearrangement joins TRBV5-1 to TRBJ2-5, with D tentatively TRBD2 (6 bases). V was shortened by 2 bases and J by 4 bases, with 12 bases between the two germline ends. In germline, CDR1 is SGHRS, CDR2 YFSETQ. This CDR3 is 14 amino acids long. The CDR3 DNA follows: TGCGCCAGCAGCTTCGGGGGAGTTCGAGAGACCCAGTACTTC. It is translated as CASSFGGVRETQYF.

The rearrangement links TRBV4-1 to TRBJ2-7, with TRBD2 as a possible D gene (5 bases). CDR3 length: 14 amino acids. The germline V gene encodes CDR1 MGHRA and CDR2 YSYEKL. Trimming pared 0 bases from V and 6 bases from J, leaving 12 bases between. The CDR3 bases are TGCGCCAGCAGCCAAGACGGGGTCAGACTCGAGCAGTACTTC. This gives the protein CASSQDGVRLEQYF.

V and J are TRBV28 and TRBJ2-1; a possible D gene is TRBD1 (5 bases). The CDR3 contains 15 residues. Per the germline V gene, CDR1 is MDHEN and CDR2 is SYDVKM. The V and J ends lost 5 bases and 3 bases respectively, with 14 bases between them. The DNA of the CDR3 is TGTGCCAGCAGTCCAGGGATTACGGGCTACAATGAGCAGTTCTTC. This sequence encodes CASSPGITGYNEQFF.

The genes are TRBV28 and TRBJ1-4, with unresolved D. CDR3 size: 14 residues. V lost 3 bases and J 4 bases, leaving 9 bases between the germline ends. Germline V lookup: CDR1 MDHEN, CDR2 SYDVKM. CDR3: CASSFGGFNEKLFF. The CDR3 nucleotides read TGTGCCAGCAGTTTTGGCGGCTTTAATGAAAAACTGTTTTTT.

The chain combines TRBV7-6 with TRBJ2-1, with 8 bases lining up with TRBD1. V lost 4 bases to trimming and J lost 5 bases; unmatched junction nucleotides: 4. Germline loops: CDR1 SGHVS, CDR2 FNYEAQ. The CDR3 contains 14 residues. Here the CDR3 DNA reads TGTGCCAGCAGCTGGGCACAGGGGGACAATGAGCAGTTCTTC. Encoded protein: CASSWAQGDNEQFF.

This chain connects TRBV18 to TRBJ2-3; D remains unclear. CDR3 length: 13 amino acids. Trimming shortened V by 6 bases and J by 5 bases, and 12 bases separated the two germline ends. Germline V lookup: CDR1 KGHSH, CDR2 LQKENI. Here the CDR3 DNA reads TGTGCCAGCTCCCTTACCGAGTTAGATACGCAGTATTTT. Protein product: CASSLTELDTQYF.

J is TRBJ2-3 and V is TRBV4-1; 13 positions agree with TRBD2. V lost 4 bases, J lost 2 bases, and 6 bases stayed unmatched. This CDR3 comprises 17 residues. Germline CDR1 is MGHRA and CDR2 is YSYEKL. Here the CDR3 reads CASSRRLAGGYTDTQYF. The CDR3 coding sequence is TGCGCCAGCAGCCGACGACTAGCGGGAGGCTACACAGATACGCAGTATTTT.